This paragraph covers one T cell receptor beta chain sequence. Ophthalmopathy in the donors was of moderate-to-severe activity, with CAS ≥3, NOSPECS ≥4 and duration under 3 months. Enrollment excluded any patients with other autoimmune diseases, uncontrolled infections, pregnancy or lactation. Diagnosis used clinical symptoms, serum thyroxine, TRAb, thyroid ultrasound and orbital computed tomography. The source of the sample is a study of Graves' ophthalmopathy and Graves' hyperthyroidism. The V gene's germline CDR1 is SGHAT and CDR2 FQNNGV. This CDR3 comprises 19 residues. Trimming at V came to 2 bases and at J to 1 base, leaving 12 bases not matched to a gene. Amplification targeted the TCR beta CDR3 regions, with RNA transcripts as the source material. Investigators did first-round RT-PCR with HTBI primers, then second-round multiplex PCR. MiXCR, applied by TCRdb to the multiplex PCR reads, yields one record per CDR3 protein. The repertoire holds fewer than 250,000 distinct CDR3 sequences, with under 30% as singletons.

The rearrangement joins TRBV11-2 to TRBJ2-5; 11 bases fit TRBD2. Source material: peripheral blood. This receptor was taken from a man in his forties or fifties with Graves' ophthalmopathy. CDR3 sequence reads: CASSLFAASGGSFQETQYF. DNA for the CDR3: TGTGCCAGCAGCTTATTTGCGGCTAGCGGGGGGTCCTTCCAAGAGACCCAGTACTTC.